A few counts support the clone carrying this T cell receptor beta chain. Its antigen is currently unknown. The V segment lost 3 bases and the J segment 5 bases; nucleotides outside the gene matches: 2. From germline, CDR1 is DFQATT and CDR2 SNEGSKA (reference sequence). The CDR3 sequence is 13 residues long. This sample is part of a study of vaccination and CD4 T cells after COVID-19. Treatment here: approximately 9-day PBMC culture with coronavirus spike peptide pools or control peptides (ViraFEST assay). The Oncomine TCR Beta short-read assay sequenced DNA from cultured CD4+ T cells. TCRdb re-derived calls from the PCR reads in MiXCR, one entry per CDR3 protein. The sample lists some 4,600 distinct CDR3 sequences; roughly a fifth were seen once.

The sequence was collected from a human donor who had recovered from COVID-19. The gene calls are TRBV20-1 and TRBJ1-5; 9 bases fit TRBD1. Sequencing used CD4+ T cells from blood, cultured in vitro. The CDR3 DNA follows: TGCAGTGCTAGCAGGACAGGGGATCAGCCCCAGCATTTT. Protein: CSASRTGDQPQHF.